This T cell receptor beta chain comes out of a study of type 1 and type 2 diabetes patients. Background on the study: The whole study generated approximately 19,000,000 paired-end reads. Study-level findings and limits: Type 2 diabetes repertoires were more diverse than type 1 diabetes repertoires.

A word on this clonotype: Its antigen is undetermined.

The PCR template was genomic DNA. Multiplex PCR with 30 forward and 13 reverse primers amplified the TCR beta CDR3. MiXCR, applied by TCRdb to the multiplex PCR reads, yields one record per CDR3 protein. This table holds about 270,000 distinct CDR3 sequences, roughly 50% found once. CDR3 length: 16 amino acids. Trimming removed 6 bases from V and 2 bases from J; junction bases left unmatched: 11. CDR1 LNHDA and CDR2 SQIVND come from the germline V gene (reference sequence). No donor had another autoimmune disease or recent infection within four weeks. This rearrangement joins TRBV19 to TRBJ2-3; 7 bases match TRBD2. Sequencing was done on a sample of peripheral blood mononuclear cells (PBMCs). The receptor's source is a man aged 18 to 30 with type 2 diabetes. CDR3 loop: CASRQSWDYSTDTQYF. Written as DNA, the CDR3 is TGTGCCAGTAGACAATCCTGGGACTACTCCACAGATACGCAGTATTTT.